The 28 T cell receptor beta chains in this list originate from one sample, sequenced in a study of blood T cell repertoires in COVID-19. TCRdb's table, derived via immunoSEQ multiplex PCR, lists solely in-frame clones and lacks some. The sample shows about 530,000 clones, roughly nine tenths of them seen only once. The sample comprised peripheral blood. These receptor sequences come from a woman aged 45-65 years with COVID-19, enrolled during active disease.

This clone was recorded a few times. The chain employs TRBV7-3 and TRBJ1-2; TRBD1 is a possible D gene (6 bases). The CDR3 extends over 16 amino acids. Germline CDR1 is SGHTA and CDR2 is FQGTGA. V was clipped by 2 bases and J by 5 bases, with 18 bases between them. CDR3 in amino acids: CASSLEGPTGNYGYTF. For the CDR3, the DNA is TGTGCCAGCAGCTTAGAAGGCCCCACAGGGAATTATGGCTACACCTTC.

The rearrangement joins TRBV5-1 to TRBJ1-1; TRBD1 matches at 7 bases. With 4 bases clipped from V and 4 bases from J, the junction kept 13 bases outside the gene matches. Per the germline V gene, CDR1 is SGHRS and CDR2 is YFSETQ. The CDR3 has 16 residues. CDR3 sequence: CASSLRQGGGSTEAFF. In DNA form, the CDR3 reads TGCGCCAGCAGCCTTCGACAGGGCGGAGGAAGCACTGAAGCTTTCTTT.

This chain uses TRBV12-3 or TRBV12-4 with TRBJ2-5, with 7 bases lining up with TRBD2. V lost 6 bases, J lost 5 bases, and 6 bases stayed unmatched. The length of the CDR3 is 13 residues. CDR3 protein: CASRGGVGETQYF. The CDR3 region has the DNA TGTGCCAGCAGGGGAGGGGTGGGGGAGACCCAGTACTTC.

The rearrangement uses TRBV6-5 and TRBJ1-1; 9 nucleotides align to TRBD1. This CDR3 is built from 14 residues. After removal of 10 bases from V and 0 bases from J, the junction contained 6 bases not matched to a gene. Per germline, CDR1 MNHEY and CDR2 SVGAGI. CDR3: CATPRDRVNTEAFF. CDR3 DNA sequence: TGTGCCACCCCCAGGGACAGGGTGAACACTGAAGCTTTCTTT.

CDR3 in amino acids: CSVRQAAGTEAFF. The DNA for the CDR3 is TGCAGCGTTCGACAGGCAGCGGGGACTGAAGCTTTCTTT. The chain is built from TRBV29-1 and TRBJ1-1; D perhaps matches TRBD1 (6 bases). The germline V and J ends were trimmed by 5 bases and 5 bases, with 15 bases remaining between them. The CDR3 has 13 residues. Germline CDR1 and CDR2: SQVTM and ANQGSEA.

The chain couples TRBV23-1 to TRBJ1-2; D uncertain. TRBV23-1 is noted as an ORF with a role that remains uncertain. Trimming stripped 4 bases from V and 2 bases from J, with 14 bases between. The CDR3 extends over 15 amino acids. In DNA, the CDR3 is TGCGCCAGCAGTCGTTGTCAGAATCGAAACTATGGCTACACCTTC. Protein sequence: CASSRCQNRNYGYTF.

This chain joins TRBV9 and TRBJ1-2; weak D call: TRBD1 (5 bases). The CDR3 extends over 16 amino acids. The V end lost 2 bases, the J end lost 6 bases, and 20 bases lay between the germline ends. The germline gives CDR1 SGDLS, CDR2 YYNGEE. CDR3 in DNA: TGTGCCAGCAGCGTCGATCTGGTGGGGGGTAGGAATGGCTACACCTTC. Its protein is CASSVDLVGGRNGYTF.

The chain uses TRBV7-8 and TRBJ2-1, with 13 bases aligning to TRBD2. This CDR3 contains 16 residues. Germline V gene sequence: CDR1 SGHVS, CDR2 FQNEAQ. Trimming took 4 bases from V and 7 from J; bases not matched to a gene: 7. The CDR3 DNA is TGTGCCAGCAGCTCCCAACTAGCGGGGGGGCGTAATGAGCAGTTCTTC. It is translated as CASSSQLAGGRNEQFF.

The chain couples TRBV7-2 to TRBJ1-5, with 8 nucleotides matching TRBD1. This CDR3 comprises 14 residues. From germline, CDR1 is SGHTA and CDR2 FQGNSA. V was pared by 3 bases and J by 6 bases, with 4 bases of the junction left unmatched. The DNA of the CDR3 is TGTGCCAGCAGCTTTCAGGGGGCTGTTCAGCCCCAGCATTTT. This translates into CASSFQGAVQPQHF.

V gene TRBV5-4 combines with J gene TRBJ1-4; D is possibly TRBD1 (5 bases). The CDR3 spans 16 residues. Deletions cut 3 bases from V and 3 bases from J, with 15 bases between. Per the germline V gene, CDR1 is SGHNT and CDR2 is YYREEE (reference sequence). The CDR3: CASSSKGTGANEKLFF. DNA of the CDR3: TGTGCCAGCAGCTCAAAAGGGACGGGGGCTAATGAAAAACTGTTTTTT.

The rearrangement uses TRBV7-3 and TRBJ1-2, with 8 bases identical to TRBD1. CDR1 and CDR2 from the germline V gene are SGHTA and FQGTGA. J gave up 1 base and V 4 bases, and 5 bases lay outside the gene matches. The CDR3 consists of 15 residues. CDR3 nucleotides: TGTGCCAGCAGCTCCCACAGGGGGGATAACTATGGCTACACCTTC. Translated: CASSSHRGDNYGYTF.

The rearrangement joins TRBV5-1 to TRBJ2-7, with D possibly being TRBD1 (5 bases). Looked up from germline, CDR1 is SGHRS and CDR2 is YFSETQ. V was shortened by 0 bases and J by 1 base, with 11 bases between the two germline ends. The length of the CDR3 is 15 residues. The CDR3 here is CASSLAMGQSYEQYF. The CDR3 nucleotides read TGCGCCAGCAGCTTGGCCATGGGGCAGTCCTACGAGCAGTACTTC.

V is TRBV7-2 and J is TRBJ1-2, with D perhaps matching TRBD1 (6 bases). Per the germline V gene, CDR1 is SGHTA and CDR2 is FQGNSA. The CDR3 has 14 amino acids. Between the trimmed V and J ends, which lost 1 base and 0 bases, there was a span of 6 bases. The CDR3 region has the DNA TGTGCCAGCAGCTTAGGGACAGCTAACTATGGCTACACCTTC. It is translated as CASSLGTANYGYTF.

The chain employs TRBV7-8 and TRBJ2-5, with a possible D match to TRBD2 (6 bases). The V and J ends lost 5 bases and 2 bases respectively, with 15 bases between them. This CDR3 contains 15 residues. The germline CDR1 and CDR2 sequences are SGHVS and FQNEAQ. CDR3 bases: TGTGCCAGCAGCCAGAGAGCTAGCGCTCAAGAGACCCAGTACTTC. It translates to CASSQRASAQETQYF.

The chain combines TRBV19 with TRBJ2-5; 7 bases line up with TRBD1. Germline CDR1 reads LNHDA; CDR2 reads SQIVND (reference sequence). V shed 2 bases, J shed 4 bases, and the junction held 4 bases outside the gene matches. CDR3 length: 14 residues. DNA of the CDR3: TGTGCCAGTAGTATACGGCCAGGGGGAGAGACCCAGTACTTC. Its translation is CASSIRPGGETQYF.

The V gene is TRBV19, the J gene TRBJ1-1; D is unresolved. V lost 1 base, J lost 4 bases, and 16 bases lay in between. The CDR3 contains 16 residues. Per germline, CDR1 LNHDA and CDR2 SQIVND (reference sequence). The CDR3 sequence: CASSIGVGTVGTEAFF. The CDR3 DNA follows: TGTGCCAGTAGTATAGGAGTTGGTACAGTCGGCACTGAAGCTTTCTTT.

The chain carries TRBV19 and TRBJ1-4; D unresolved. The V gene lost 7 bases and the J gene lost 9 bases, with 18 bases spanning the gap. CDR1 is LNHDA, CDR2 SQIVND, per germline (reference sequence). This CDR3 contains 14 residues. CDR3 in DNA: TGTGCCAGTAATTCCCCGGAGGCATATCAAAAACTGTTTTTT. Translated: CASNSPEAYQKLFF.

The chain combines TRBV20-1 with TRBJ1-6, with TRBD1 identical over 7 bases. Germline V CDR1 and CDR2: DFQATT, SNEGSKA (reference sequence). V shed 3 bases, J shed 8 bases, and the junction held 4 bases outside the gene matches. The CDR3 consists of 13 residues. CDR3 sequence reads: CSASTGVDSPLHF. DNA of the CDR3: TGCAGTGCTAGTACAGGGGTAGATTCACCCCTCCACTTT.

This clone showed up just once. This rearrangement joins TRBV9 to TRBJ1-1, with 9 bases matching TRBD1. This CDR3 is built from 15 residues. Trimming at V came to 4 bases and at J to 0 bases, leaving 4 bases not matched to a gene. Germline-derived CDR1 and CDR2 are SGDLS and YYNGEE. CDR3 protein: CASSPGDRVNTEAFF. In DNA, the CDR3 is TGTGCCAGCAGCCCGGGGGACAGGGTGAACACTGAAGCTTTCTTT.

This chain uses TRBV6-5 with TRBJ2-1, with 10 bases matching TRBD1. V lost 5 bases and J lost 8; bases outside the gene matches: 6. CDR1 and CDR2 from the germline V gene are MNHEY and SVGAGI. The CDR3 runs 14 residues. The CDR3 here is CASSIRQGADEQFF. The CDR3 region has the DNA TGTGCCAGCAGTATACGACAGGGGGCAGATGAGCAGTTCTTC.

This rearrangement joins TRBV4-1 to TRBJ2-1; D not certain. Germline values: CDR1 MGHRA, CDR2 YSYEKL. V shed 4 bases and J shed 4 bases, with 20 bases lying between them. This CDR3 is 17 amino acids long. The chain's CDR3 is CASSPLRLKSPYNEQFF. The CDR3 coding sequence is TGCGCCAGCAGCCCCTTACGACTCAAATCCCCATACAATGAGCAGTTCTTC.

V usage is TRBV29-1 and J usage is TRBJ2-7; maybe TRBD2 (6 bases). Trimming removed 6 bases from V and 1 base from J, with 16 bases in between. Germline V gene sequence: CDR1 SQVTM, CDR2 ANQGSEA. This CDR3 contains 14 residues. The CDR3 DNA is TGCAGCGTCACTTTGGGGGGACCTTCCTACGAGCAGTACTTC. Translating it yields CSVTLGGPSYEQYF.

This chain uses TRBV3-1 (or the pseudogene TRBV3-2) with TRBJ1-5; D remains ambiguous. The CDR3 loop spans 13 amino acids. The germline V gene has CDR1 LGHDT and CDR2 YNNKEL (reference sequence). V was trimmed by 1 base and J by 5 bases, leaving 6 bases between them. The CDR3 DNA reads TGTGCCAGCAGCCAAGCACTAGATCAGCCCCAGCATTTT. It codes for CASSQALDQPQHF.

The CDR3 spells CASSETFYGYTF. DNA for the CDR3: TGTGCCAGCAGCGAAACTTTCTATGGCTACACCTTC. This rearrangement joins TRBV9 to TRBJ1-2; D unclear. From germline, CDR1 is SGDLS and CDR2 YYNGEE. The V end was cut by 3 bases, the J end by 4 bases, with 7 bases between. The CDR3 has 12 amino acids.

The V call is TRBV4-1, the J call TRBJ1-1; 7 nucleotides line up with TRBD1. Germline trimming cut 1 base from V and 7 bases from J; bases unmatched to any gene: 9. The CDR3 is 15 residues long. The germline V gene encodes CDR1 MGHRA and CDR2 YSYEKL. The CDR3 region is CASSQVGTGAGEAFF. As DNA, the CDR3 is TGCGCCAGCAGCCAAGTGGGTACAGGGGCAGGTGAAGCTTTCTTT.

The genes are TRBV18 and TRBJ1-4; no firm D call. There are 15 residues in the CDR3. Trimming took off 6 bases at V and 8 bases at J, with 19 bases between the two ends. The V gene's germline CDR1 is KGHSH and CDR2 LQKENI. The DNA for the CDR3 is TGTGCCAGCTCCCACAGTCCTGTTGGGGAGGAAAAACTGTTTTTT. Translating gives CASSHSPVGEEKLFF. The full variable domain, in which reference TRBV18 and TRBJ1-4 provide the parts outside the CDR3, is NAGVMQNPRHLVRRRGQEARLRCSPMKGHSHVYWYRQLPEEGLKFMVYLQKENIIDESGMPKERFSAEFPKEGPSILRIQQVVRGDSAAYFCASSHSPVGEEKLFFGSGTQLSVL.

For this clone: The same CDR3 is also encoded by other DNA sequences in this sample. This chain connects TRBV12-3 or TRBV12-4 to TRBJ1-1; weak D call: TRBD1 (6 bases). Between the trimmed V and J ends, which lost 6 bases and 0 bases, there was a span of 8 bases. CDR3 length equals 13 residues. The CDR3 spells CASRGQMNTEAFF. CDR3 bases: TGTGCCAGCAGGGGACAAATGAACACTGAAGCTTTCTTT.

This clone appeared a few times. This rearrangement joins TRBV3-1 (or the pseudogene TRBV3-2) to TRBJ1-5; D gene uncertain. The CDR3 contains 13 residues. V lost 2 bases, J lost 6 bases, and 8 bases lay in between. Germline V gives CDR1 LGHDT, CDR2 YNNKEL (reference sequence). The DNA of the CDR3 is TGTGCCAGCAGCCAAAGCCTAAGTCAGCCCCAGCATTTT. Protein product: CASSQSLSQPQHF.